The 10 T cell receptor beta chains reported below all come from one sample, sequenced in a study of cytomegalovirus exposure and HLA in healthy donors. 13 Jbeta primers and 60 Vbeta primers were used for the PCR. Generated by immunoSEQ multiplex PCR, the TCRdb table keeps only in-frame clones and is missing some. In the table there are about 70,000 clones, about 63% of which are singletons. Sequenced input: PBMCs. The receptors originated from a man in his forties or fifties in good health and CMV-seropositive.

This rearrangement joins TRBV15 to TRBJ1-1; D is unclear. This CDR3 contains 18 residues. Per the germline V gene, CDR1 is LNHNV and CDR2 is YYDKDF (reference sequence). V was clipped by 0 bases and J by 2 bases, with 19 bases between them. CDR3: CATSREEVLKLANTEAFF. The CDR3 DNA sequence: TGTGCCACCAGCAGAGAGGAGGTCTTGAAGCTGGCTAACACTGAAGCTTTCTTT.

A single count supports this clone. The genes are TRBV28 and TRBJ2-5, with D tentatively TRBD1 (5 bases). The germline CDR1 and CDR2 sequences are MDHEN and SYDVKM. The CDR3 runs 17 residues. V shed 3 bases and J shed 2 bases, with 19 bases lying between them. CDR3 nucleotide sequence: TGTGCCAGCAGTTTGCCGGCCTACAGGAGAACTCAAGAGACCCAGTACTTC. Translation: CASSLPAYRRTQETQYF.

The rearrangement joins TRBV9 to TRBJ2-5; no clear D gene. CDR3 size: 14 residues. In germline, CDR1 is SGDLS, CDR2 YYNGEE. The V and J ends lost 0 bases and 8 bases respectively, with 14 bases between them. This CDR3 is CASSVVISKRTQYF. The CDR3, as DNA: TGTGCCAGCAGCGTAGTTATAAGTAAGAGAACCCAGTACTTC. Together with reference TRBV9 and TRBJ2-5, the CDR3 gives the full variable domain: DSGVTQTPKHLITATGQRVTLRCSPRSGDLSVYWYQQSLDQGLQFLIQYYNGEERAKGNILERFSAQQFPDLHSELNLSSLELGDSALYFCASSVVISKRTQYFGPGTRLLVL.

The chain recombines TRBV11-3 with TRBJ2-1; 13 nucleotides agree with TRBD2. The CDR3 runs 14 residues. V dropped 11 bases and J dropped 12; count of bases not matched to a gene: 13. Germline CDR1 and CDR2: SGHNT and YENEEA. In nucleotides, the CDR3 is TGTGCCGGCCCCGGGACTAGCGGGGCCTGGGGGCAGTTCTTC. The encoded protein is CAGPGTSGAWGQFF.

This sequence joins TRBV2 and TRBJ1-2; the D gene is possibly TRBD1 (6 bases). Per germline, CDR1 SNHLY and CDR2 FYNNEI. The CDR3 is 14 residues long. V lost 3 bases to trimming and J lost 7 bases, with 15 bases between them. The CDR3 region is CASSDRDTGAGYTF. DNA for the CDR3: TGTGCCAGCAGTGACCGGGACACTGGCGCTGGCTACACCTTC.

The chain carries TRBV7-6 and TRBJ2-7; no firm D call. Trimming shortened V by 8 bases and J by 0 bases, and 17 bases separated the two germline ends. The germline CDR1 and CDR2 sequences are SGHVS and FNYEAQ. The CDR3 runs 15 residues. The CDR3 reads CASSKEVASSYEQYF. The CDR3 DNA follows: TGTGCCAGCTCCAAAGAGGTAGCCAGCTCCTACGAGCAGTACTTC.

The V gene is TRBV5-4, the J gene TRBJ2-2; 12 bases are shared with TRBD2. The CDR3 runs to 17 residues. Trimming at V came to 1 base and at J to 6 bases, leaving 7 bases not matched to a gene. CDR1 SGHNT and CDR2 YYREEE come from the germline V gene (reference sequence). CDR3 DNA sequence: TGTGCCAGCAGCTTGTCGCCTAGCGGGGGGGCCGCCGGGGAGCTGTTTTTT. Protein sequence: CASSLSPSGGAAGELFF.

This chain connects TRBV7-3 to TRBJ2-1, with a tentative D call TRBD2 (6 bases). From germline, CDR1 is SGHTA and CDR2 FQGTGA. Deletions cut 5 bases from V and 6 bases from J, with 11 bases between. This CDR3 contains 13 residues. The CDR3, as DNA: TGTGCCAGCAGCCCGACTAGTCTCAATGAGCAGTTCTTC. Amino acid sequence: CASSPTSLNEQFF.

The rearrangement links TRBV14 to TRBJ2-5, with 12 positions matching TRBD2. The CDR3 is 18 amino acids. Trimming took 1 base from V and 5 from J; bases not matched to a gene: 11. Per germline, CDR1 SGHDN and CDR2 FVKESK. CDR3 sequence (DNA): TGTGCCAGCAGCCAAGTTCGCCTAGCGGGGGGGATTCTGGAGACCCAGTACTTC. Translation: CASSQVRLAGGILETQYF.

The V and J genes are TRBV6-5 and TRBJ1-2; D is perhaps TRBD1 (5 bases). Per the germline V gene, CDR1 is MNHEY and CDR2 is SVGAGI. The CDR3 has 14 residues. Deletions cut 6 bases from V and 5 bases from J, with 16 bases between. The CDR3: CASRTGVGGYGYTF. The CDR3 nucleotides read TGTGCCAGCAGAACAGGTGTCGGAGGGTATGGCTACACCTTC.